A single sample is the source of the 20 T cell receptor beta chains below, sequenced in a study of T cells in localized non-small cell lung cancer. Only in-frame clones appear in the TCRdb table, and some are missing; sequencing was by immunoSEQ multiplex PCR. The sample has some 14,000 clones, around 82% seen once. This specimen was peripheral blood, taken before any cancer treatment. Source of these receptors: a female donor older than 55 with stage I squamous cell lung carcinoma.

The chain recombines TRBV6-4 with TRBJ1-1; perhaps TRBD1 as D (5 bases). The CDR3 extends over 14 amino acids. Trimming pared 3 bases from V and 7 bases from J, leaving 15 bases between. Germline assignment: CDR1 MRHNA and CDR2 SNTAGT. Written as DNA, the CDR3 is TGTGCCAGCAGTGAAGGGGCCCAGGCCAGTGAAGCTTTCTTT. Protein sequence: CASSEGAQASEAFF.

The CDR3 sequence is CALLVGTGELFF. CDR3 nucleotide sequence: TGTGCCCTGCTCGTAGGCACCGGGGAGCTGTTTTTT. J is TRBJ2-2 and V is TRBV7-6; D gene unclear. CDR1 is SGHVS, CDR2 FNYEAQ, per germline. The CDR3 consists of 12 residues. V gave up 11 bases and J gave up 4 bases, with 11 bases separating them.

The V gene is TRBV7-2, the J gene TRBJ2-5, with 10 positions matching TRBD2. There are 16 residues in the CDR3. Per germline, CDR1 SGHTA and CDR2 FQGNSA. V dropped 5 bases and J dropped 3; count of bases not matched to a gene: 9. The CDR3 spells CASSVTPAGGEETQYF. CDR3 bases: TGTGCCAGCAGCGTTACCCCAGCGGGGGGGGAAGAGACCCAGTACTTC.

This clone was observed a handful of times. CDR3 sequence: CASSPGLAGAREQFF. The CDR3 region has the DNA TGTGCCAGCTCCCCCGGACTAGCGGGGGCCCGGGAGCAGTTCTTC. This chain connects TRBV18 to TRBJ2-1, with 13 bases aligning to TRBD2. Trimming removed 6 bases from V and 10 bases from J; junction bases left unmatched: 9. Per germline, CDR1 KGHSH and CDR2 LQKENI. There are 15 residues in the CDR3.

V gene TRBV19 combines with J gene TRBJ2-7; D is ambiguous. The CDR3 is 12 residues long. V was shortened by 7 bases and J by 7 bases, with 14 bases between the two germline ends. CDR1 is LNHDA and CDR2 is SQIVND in the germline V gene (reference sequence). CDR3 residues: CASTRAVGEQYF. The CDR3 coding sequence is TGTGCCAGTACCCGCGCGGTTGGGGAGCAGTACTTC.

Here the CDR3 DNA reads TGCGCCAGCAGCCAAGTGGGACAGGGGATCTTATGGACCGGGGAGCTGTTTTTT. Amino acid sequence: CASSQVGQGILWTGELFF. The rearrangement joins TRBV4-1 to TRBJ2-2; TRBD1 agrees at 10 bases. Per the germline V gene, CDR1 is MGHRA and CDR2 is YSYEKL. This CDR3 has 18 amino acids. J gave up 5 bases and V 1 base, and 10 bases lay outside the gene matches.

Only a few counts were recorded for this clone. V is TRBV28 and J is TRBJ2-1; possible D gene TRBD2, 6 bases. Between the trimmed V and J ends, which lost 7 bases and 5 bases, there was a span of 6 bases. The V gene's germline CDR1 is MDHEN and CDR2 SYDVKM. This CDR3 is 11 amino acids long. Written as DNA, the CDR3 is TGTGCCAGCACGGGGGACAATGAGCAGTTCTTC. Its translation is CASTGDNEQFF.

CDR3 DNA: TGTGCCAGCAGCACACTGGGACAGGGAGGTTCACCCCTCCACTTT. Its translation: CASSTLGQGGSPLHF. The chain couples TRBV5-4 to TRBJ1-6; 9 nucleotides agree with TRBD1. Germline CDR1 is SGHNT and CDR2 is YYREEE (reference sequence). CDR3 size: 15 residues. The junction had 8 bases not matched to a gene; V was cut back by 4 bases and J by 9 bases.

This chain joins TRBV11-3 and TRBJ1-1, with D unclear. The V and J ends lost 1 base and 1 base respectively, with 10 bases between them. Germline V gene data show CDR1 as SGHNT and CDR2 as YENEEA. The CDR3 has 15 amino acids. The CDR3 here is CASSLGRRSNTEAFF. Here the CDR3 DNA reads TGTGCCAGCAGCTTAGGCCGCAGGTCGAACACTGAAGCTTTCTTT.

J is TRBJ2-1 and V is TRBV10-3; 11 positions match TRBD2. Germline lookup yields CDR1 ENHRY and CDR2 SYGVKD. Trimming took 3 bases from V and 0 from J; bases not matched to a gene: 4. CDR3 size: 17 residues. CDR3 protein: CAISERGLADSYNEQFF. CDR3 DNA sequence: TGTGCCATCAGTGAAAGGGGACTAGCGGACTCCTACAATGAGCAGTTCTTC.

The J gene is TRBJ1-1, the V gene TRBV11-2; D call uncertain. Trimming took 2 bases from V and 2 from J, leaving 6 bases between them. Germline V gene lookup returns CDR1 SGHAT and CDR2 FQNNGV. CDR3 size: 13 residues. The CDR3 reads CASSLMSNTEAFF. The CDR3 bases are TGTGCCAGCAGCTTAATGAGTAACACTGAAGCTTTCTTT.

The J gene is TRBJ2-1, the V gene TRBV19; 12 bases agree with TRBD2. The CDR3 covers 18 residues. V lost 6 bases and J lost 1; bases outside the gene matches: 10. CDR1 LNHDA and CDR2 SQIVND come from the germline V gene (reference sequence). The CDR3 spells CASSPPRLAGDSYNEQFF. The CDR3 DNA reads TGTGCCAGTAGCCCCCCCAGACTAGCGGGGGATTCCTACAATGAGCAGTTCTTC.

The chain carries TRBV6-5 and TRBJ1-2; 9 positions match TRBD1. After removal of 2 bases from V and 4 bases from J, the junction contained 5 bases not matched to a gene. The CDR3 runs to 15 residues. The germline V gene has CDR1 MNHEY and CDR2 SVGAGI. The CDR3 DNA follows: TGTGCCAGCAGTTACGGGGACAGGGCAGCCTATGGCTACACCTTC. Amino acid sequence: CASSYGDRAAYGYTF.

V and J are TRBV10-3 and TRBJ2-1, with TRBD2 matching 9 bases. The CDR3 covers 15 residues. Losses at the gene ends were 11 bases for V and 5 bases for J; bases not matched to a gene: 13. Germline V gene sequence: CDR1 ENHRY, CDR2 SYGVKD. The CDR3 region is CAAQGGGGANNEQFF. For the CDR3, the DNA is TGTGCCGCCCAGGGGGGCGGGGGGGCTAACAATGAGCAGTTCTTC.

This clone was counted only a few times. The chain is built from TRBV9 and TRBJ2-5; D may be TRBD2 (5 bases). The CDR3 contains 13 residues. Germline CDR1 is SGDLS and CDR2 is YYNGEE. The CDR3 region is CASQPPSGETQYF. CDR3 sequence (DNA): TGTGCAAGTCAGCCCCCCTCGGGGGAGACCCAGTACTTC.

The rearrangement uses TRBV11-3 and TRBJ2-7; a weak D match, TRBD2 (5 bases). Germline CDR1 is SGHNT and CDR2 is YENEEA. The CDR3 has 17 amino acids. V was shortened by 1 base and J by 3 bases, with 19 bases between the two germline ends. CDR3 protein: CASSLVAGPAGIYEQYF. CDR3 DNA: TGTGCCAGCAGCTTAGTAGCCGGGCCCGCGGGTATCTACGAGCAGTACTTC.

The chain is built from TRBV14 and TRBJ2-1; D remains ambiguous. The length of the CDR3 is 13 residues. Trimming cost V 1 base and J 9 bases, with 10 bases left between them. Germline CDR1 reads SGHDN; CDR2 reads FVKESK. The CDR3 region has the DNA TGTGCCAGCAGCCAAGGGATTACCCCTGAGCAGTTCTTC. As protein: CASSQGITPEQFF.

J is TRBJ1-2 and V is TRBV5-1; no firm D call. CDR1 and CDR2 from the germline V gene are SGHRS and YFSETQ. This CDR3 has 14 amino acids. V shed 0 bases and J shed 3 bases, with 9 bases lying between them. The CDR3 reads CASSLGPLDYGYTF. The DNA for the CDR3 is TGCGCCAGCAGCTTGGGACCACTCGACTATGGCTACACCTTC.

This clone appeared once. This chain connects TRBV7-2 to TRBJ2-1, with 7 positions matching TRBD1. With 4 bases clipped from V and 7 bases from J, the junction kept 7 bases outside the gene matches. The V gene's germline CDR1 is SGHTA and CDR2 FQGNSA. The CDR3 totals 14 residues. CDR3 in amino acids: CASSSTGWGNEQFF. Here the CDR3 DNA reads TGTGCCAGCAGCTCGACAGGGTGGGGGAATGAGCAGTTCTTC.

The V gene is TRBV9, the J gene TRBJ2-1; D not certain. CDR1 SGDLS and CDR2 YYNGEE come from the germline V gene. The CDR3 loop spans 15 amino acids. V was trimmed by 0 bases and J by 6 bases, leaving 13 bases between them. This CDR3 is CASSVAGSWGNEQFF. The DNA for the CDR3 is TGTGCCAGCAGCGTAGCTGGTAGTTGGGGCAATGAGCAGTTCTTC.